This T cell receptor beta chain was sequenced during a study of blood T cell repertoires in COVID-19 (dated by TCRdb to 2018 to 2020). Regarding the research as a whole: Collaborator samples came from the United States, Italy and Spain and covered acute and convalescent phases of COVID-19. The prospective study material was composed of cDNA or gDNA derived from T cells, B-cell-depleted T cells, or PBMCs. Deeply sampled blood TCRbeta repertoires from subjects exposed to, actively infected with, or recovered from COVID-19 were included in the dataset. The repertoires were made available in a free public database intended to serve as a resource for research on the immune response to SARS-CoV-2. The samples were drawn from the first 160 participants of the ongoing ImmuneRACE study and from 1,254 subjects provided by 6 global collaborators. Sample metadata almost always included a de-identified subject ID, COVID-19 status, age in years and sex. Where available, HLA class I and class II types were obtained from metadata supplied by the sample provider rather than from assay-based typing. The investigation overall reported the following: The quantity of clinical and demographic metadata differed by source and by participant and was supplied without curation.

The collaborating institutions used their own protocols to collect whole blood in K2EDTA tubes. For TCRbeta analysis, collaborators shipped samples as frozen whole blood, isolated PBMCs, or DNA extracted from either of those sample types. TCRbeta CDR3 regions were amplified from genomic DNA by means of the immunoSEQ Assay, a bias-controlled multiplex PCR. The published analysis was carried out like this. Within the assay, amplification of reference gene primers was used to estimate how many nucleated cells each sample contained. To quantify the absolute abundance of each unique TCRbeta CDR3 rearrangement, sequence reads were collapsed and filtered. Productive Simpson clonality was computed per sample as the square root of Simpson's diversity index over productive rearrangements. TCRdb limited this immuneACCESS table to in-frame rearrangements with V and J called. A share of clones is missing; checked studies link under half to unresolved V genes, and the rest is unexplained. V and J calls plus clone size are reproduced from that table; the DNA served to infer D and trimming. For this sample the table gives roughly 100,000 clones, of which about 90% were detected only once. The top ten constitute about 6.3% of the sample.

Of note for this clone: The specificity of this receptor is unknown. Qualities for individual bases were not recorded, and no much larger clone is one base off.

Sequencing used peripheral blood. This receptor was taken from a human donor in a cohort sampled during active COVID-19.

The nucleotide sequence is given as TGTGCCAGCAGCGGAAGTTGGTCTAGCGGGGGGGCCCCTCAAGAGACCCAGTACTTC. It translates to CASSGSWSSGGAPQETQYF. The receptor chain draws on TRBV7-2 and TRBJ2-5, with 12 central nucleotides matching TRBD2. From the germline V gene, CDR1 is SGHTA and CDR2 is FQGNSA. The junction shows trimming of 5 bases on V and 2 bases on J, and the gene matches do not reach 15 bases of it. Spanning cysteine to phenylalanine, the CDR3 consists of 19 amino acids. The read is trimmed to its CDR3 DNA, 57 bases read in frame from base 1.